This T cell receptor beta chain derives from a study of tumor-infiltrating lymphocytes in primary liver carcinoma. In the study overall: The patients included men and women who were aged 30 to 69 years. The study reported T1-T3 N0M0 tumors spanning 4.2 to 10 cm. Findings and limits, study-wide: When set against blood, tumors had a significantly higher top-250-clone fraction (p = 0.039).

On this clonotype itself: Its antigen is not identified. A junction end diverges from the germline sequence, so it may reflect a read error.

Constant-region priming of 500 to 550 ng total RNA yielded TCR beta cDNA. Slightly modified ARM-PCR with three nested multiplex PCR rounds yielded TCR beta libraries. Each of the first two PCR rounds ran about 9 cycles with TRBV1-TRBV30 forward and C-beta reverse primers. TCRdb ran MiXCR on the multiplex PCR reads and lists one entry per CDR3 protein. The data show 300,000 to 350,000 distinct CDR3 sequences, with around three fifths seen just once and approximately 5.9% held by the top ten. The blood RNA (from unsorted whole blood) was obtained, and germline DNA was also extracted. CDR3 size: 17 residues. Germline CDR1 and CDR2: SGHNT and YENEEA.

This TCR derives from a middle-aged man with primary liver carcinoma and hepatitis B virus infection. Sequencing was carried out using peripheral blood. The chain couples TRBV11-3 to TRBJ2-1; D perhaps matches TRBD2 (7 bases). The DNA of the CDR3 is TGTGCCAACAGCTTAGCGACGGGGGGCGATTCTAGCAATGAGCAGTTCTTC. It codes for CANSLATGGDSSNEQFF. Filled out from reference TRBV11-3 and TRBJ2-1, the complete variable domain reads EAGVVQSPRYKIIEKKQPVAFWCNPISGHNTLYWYLQNLGQGPELLIRYENEEAVDDSQLPKDRFSAERLKGVDSTLKIQPAELGDSAVYLCANSLATGGDSSNEQFFGPGTRLTVL.